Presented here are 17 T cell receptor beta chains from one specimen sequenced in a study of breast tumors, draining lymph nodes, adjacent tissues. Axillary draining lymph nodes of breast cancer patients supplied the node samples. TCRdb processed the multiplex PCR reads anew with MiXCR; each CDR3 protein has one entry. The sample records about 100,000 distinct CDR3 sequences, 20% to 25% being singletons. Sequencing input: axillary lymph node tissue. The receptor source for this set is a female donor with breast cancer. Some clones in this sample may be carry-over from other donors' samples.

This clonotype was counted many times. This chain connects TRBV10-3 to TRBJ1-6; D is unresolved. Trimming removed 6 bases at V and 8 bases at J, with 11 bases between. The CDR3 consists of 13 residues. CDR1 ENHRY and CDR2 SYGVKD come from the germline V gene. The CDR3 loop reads CAIRDGEDSPLHF. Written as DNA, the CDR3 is TGTGCCATCAGGGACGGGGAAGATTCACCCCTCCACTTT.

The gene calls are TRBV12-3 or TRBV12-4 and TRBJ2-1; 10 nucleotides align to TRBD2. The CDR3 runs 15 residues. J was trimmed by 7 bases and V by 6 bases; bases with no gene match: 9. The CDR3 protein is CASRFSGGAWNEQFF. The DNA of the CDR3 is TGTGCCAGCAGGTTCAGCGGGGGGGCTTGGAATGAGCAGTTCTTC.

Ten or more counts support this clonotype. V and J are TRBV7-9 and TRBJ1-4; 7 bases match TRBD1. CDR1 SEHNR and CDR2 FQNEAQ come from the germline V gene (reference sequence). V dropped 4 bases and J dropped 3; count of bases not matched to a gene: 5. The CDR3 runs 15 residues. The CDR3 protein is CASSSSGQANEKLFF. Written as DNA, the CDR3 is TGTGCCAGCAGCTCCTCCGGACAGGCTAATGAAAAACTGTTTTTT.

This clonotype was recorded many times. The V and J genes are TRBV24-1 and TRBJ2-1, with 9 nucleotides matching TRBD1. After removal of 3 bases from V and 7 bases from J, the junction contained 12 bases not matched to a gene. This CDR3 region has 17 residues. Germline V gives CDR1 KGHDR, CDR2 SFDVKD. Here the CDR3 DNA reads TGTGCCACCAGTGATCGCAACAGGGGGCTAAGAAGGAATGAGCAGTTCTTC. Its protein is CATSDRNRGLRRNEQFF.

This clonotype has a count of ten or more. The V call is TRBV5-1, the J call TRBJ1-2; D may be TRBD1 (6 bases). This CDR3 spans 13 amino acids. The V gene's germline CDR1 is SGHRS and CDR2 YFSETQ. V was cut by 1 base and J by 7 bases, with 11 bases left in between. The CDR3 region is CASSLNRVVGYTF. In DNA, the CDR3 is TGCGCCAGCAGCTTGAACAGGGTTGTTGGCTACACCTTC.

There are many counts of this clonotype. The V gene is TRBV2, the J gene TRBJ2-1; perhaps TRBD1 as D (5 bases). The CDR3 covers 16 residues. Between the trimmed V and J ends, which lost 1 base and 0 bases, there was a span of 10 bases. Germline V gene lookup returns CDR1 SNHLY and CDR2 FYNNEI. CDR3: CASSEGGHRSYNEQFF. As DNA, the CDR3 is TGTGCCAGCAGTGAAGGAGGACATCGCTCCTACAATGAGCAGTTCTTC.

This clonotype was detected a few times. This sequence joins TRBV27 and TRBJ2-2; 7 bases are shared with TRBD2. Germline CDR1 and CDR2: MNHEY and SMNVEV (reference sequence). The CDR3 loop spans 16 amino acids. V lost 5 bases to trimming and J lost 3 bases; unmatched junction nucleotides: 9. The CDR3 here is CASSPSAGPHTGELFF. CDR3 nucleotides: TGTGCCAGCAGTCCCTCAGCGGGGCCCCACACCGGGGAGCTGTTTTTT.

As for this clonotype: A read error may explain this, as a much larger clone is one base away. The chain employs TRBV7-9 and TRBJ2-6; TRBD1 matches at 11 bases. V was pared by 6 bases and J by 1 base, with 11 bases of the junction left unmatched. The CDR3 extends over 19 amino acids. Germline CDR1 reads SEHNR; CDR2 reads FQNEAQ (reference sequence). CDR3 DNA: TGTGCCAGCAGTCCCCTTTCGGGACAGGGGGTGTCTGGGGCCAACGTCCTGACTTTC. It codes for CASSPLSGQGVSGANVLTF. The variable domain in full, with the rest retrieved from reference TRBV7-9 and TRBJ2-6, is DTGVSQNPRHKITKRGQNVTFRCDPISEHNRLYWYRQTLGQGPEFLTYFQNEAQLEKSRLLSDRFSAERPKGSFSTLEIQRTEQGDSAMYLCASSPLSGQGVSGANVLTFGAGSRLTVL.

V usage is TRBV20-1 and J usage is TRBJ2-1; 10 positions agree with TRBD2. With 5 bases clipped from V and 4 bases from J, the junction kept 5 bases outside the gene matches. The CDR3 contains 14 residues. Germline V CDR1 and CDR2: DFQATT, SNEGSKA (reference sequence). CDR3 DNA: TGCAGTGCTGGAGGACTAGCGGATTACAATGAGCAGTTCTTC. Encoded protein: CSAGGLADYNEQFF.

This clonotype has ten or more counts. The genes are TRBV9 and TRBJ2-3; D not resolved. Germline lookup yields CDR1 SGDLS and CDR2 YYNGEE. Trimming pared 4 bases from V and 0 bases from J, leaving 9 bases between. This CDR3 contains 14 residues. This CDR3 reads CASSSLISTDTQYF. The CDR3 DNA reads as TGTGCCAGCAGCTCCCTGATCAGCACAGATACGCAGTATTTT.

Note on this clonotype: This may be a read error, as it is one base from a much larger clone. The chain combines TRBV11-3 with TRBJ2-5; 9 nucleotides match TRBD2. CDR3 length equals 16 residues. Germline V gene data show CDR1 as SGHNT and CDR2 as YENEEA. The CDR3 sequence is CASSQRGTSRAETRYF. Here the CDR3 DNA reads TGTGCCAGCAGCCAACGGGGGACTAGCCGGGCGGAGACCCGGTACTTC.

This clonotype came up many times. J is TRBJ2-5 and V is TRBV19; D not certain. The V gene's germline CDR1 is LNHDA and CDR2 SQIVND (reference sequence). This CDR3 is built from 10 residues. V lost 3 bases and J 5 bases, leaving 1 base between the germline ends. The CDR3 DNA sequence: TGTGCCAGTAGTATCGAGACCCAGTACTTC. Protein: CASSIETQYF.

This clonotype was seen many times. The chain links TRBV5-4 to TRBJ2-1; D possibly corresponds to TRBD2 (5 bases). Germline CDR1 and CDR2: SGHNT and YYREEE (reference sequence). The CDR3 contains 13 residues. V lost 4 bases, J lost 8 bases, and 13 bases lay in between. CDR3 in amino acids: CASSTLLEDEQFF. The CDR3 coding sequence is TGTGCCAGCAGCACCCTACTAGAGGATGAGCAGTTCTTC.

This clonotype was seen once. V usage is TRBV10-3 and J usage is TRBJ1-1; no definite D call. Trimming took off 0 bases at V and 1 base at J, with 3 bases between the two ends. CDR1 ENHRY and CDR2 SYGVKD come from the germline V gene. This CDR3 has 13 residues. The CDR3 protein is CAISESGNTEAFF. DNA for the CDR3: TGTGCCATCAGTGAGTCCGGGAACACTGAAGCTTTCTTT.

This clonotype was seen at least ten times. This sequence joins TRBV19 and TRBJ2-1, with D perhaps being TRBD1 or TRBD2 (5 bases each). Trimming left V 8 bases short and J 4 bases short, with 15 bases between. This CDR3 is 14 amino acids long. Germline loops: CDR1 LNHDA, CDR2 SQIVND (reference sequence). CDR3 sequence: CASGRGAVYNEQFF. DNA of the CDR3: TGTGCCAGTGGCAGAGGGGCGGTTTACAATGAGCAGTTCTTC.

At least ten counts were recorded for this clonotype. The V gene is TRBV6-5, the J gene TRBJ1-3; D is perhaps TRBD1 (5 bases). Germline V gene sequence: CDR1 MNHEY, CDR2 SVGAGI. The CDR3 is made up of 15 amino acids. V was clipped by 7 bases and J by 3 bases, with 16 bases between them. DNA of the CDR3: TGTGCCAGCACCATCGATCGGGGGGTTGGAAACACCATATATTTT. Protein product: CASTIDRGVGNTIYF.

CDR3 loop: CASSLGRIETQYF. For the CDR3, the DNA is TGTGCCAGCAGTTTAGGCCGTATCGAGACCCAGTACTTC. This chain links TRBV28 with TRBJ2-5; D gene ambiguous. With 2 bases removed from V and 5 bases from J, the gap between germline ends came to 9 bases. CDR1 and CDR2 (germline): MDHEN, SYDVKM. The CDR3 spans 13 residues. Supplemented by reference TRBV28 and TRBJ2-5, the full variable domain reads DVKVTQSSRYLVKRTGEKVFLECVQDMDHENMFWYRQDPGLGLRLIYFSYDVKMKEKGDIPEGYSVSREKKERFSLILESASTNQTSMYLCASSLGRIETQYFGPGTRLLVL.